This record concerns one T cell receptor (beta chain) sequence. Its antigen is not identified. The data derive from a study of OX40 agonist ivuxolimab in advanced cancers. About the study: Prior anti-PD-1, anti-PD-L1 or anti-CTLA-4 therapy did not bar entry, and about 38% had some.

Study-wide results and limits: Normalized T-cell clonal expansion was also low in some nonresponders. CD8+ T cells (on average) carried more expanded clones than CD4+ T cells. Expanded peripheral T cells had an undetermined antigen specificity.

V was trimmed by 5 bases and J by 0 bases, leaving 10 bases between them. This CDR3 comprises 14 residues. Per germline, CDR1 SGHNT and CDR2 YYREEE (reference sequence). Using immunoSEQ multiplex PCR, the repertoire was profiled, and TCRdb retains in-frame clones only, with some absent. Of some 140,000 clones listed, around nine tenths are singletons. This material consisted of CD4+ or CD8+ T cells sorted from blood, taken in a trial of the OX40 agonist ivuxolimab. This chain uses TRBV5-4 with TRBJ2-3; D may be TRBD1 (6 bases). The sequence derives from an adult with an advanced solid tumor such as melanoma, head and neck, liver or kidney cancer. CDR3 sequence: CASRRTASTDTQYF. CDR3 nucleotide sequence: TGTGCCAGCAGGAGGACAGCTAGCACAGATACGCAGTATTTT. Combining the CDR3 with reference TRBV5-4 and TRBJ2-3 gives the whole variable domain ETGVTQSPTHLIKTRGQQVTLRCSSQSGHNTVSWYQQALGQGPQFIFQYYREEENGRGNFPPRFSGLQFPNYSSELNVNALELDDSALYLCASRRTASTDTQYFGPGTRLTVL.